This entry lists 7 T cell receptor beta chains sequenced from one sample in a study of blood T cell repertoires in COVID-19. Data came from immunoSEQ multiplex PCR; TCRdb stores just in-frame clones and leaves some out. The sample includes about 260,000 clones, approximately 79% seen only once; the top ten take roughly 4%. The sequenced material came from PBMCs or T cells enriched from blood (not recorded which). These receptors were obtained from a man aged 30-40 years with acute COVID-19.

The rearrangement joins TRBV7-8 to TRBJ2-7; D remains unclear. The CDR3 runs to 13 residues. Germline-derived CDR1 and CDR2 are SGHVS and FQNEAQ. With 5 bases removed from V and 1 base from J, the gap between germline ends came to 9 bases. CDR3 sequence reads: CASSRVGSYEQYV. The CDR3 DNA reads as TGTGCCAGCAGCCGGGTTGGATCCTACGAGCAGTACGTC.

V is TRBV2 and J is TRBJ1-6; D may be TRBD1 (5 bases). The CDR3 runs to 12 residues. V gave up 7 bases and J gave up 18 bases, with 19 bases separating them. Germline CDR1 is SNHLY and CDR2 is FYNNEI. The DNA of the CDR3 is TGTGCCAGCACTCAAGGGGCACTAACGACCCACTTT. It encodes CASTQGALTTHF. The complete variable domain, with remaining parts taken from reference TRBV2 and TRBJ1-6, reads EPEVTQTPSHQVTQMGQEVILRCVPISNHLYFYWYRQILGQKVEFLVSFYNNEISEKSEIFDDQFSVERPDGSNFTLKIRSTKLEDSAMYFCASTQGALTTHFGNGTRLTVT.

V gene TRBV7-6 combines with J gene TRBJ2-5; 11 bases agree with TRBD2. The J segment lost 4 bases and the V segment lost 2 bases, leaving 3 bases of the junction unmatched. There are 15 residues in the CDR3. The germline V gene has CDR1 SGHVS and CDR2 FNYEAQ. CDR3 coding DNA: TGTGCCAGCAGCTTATTTAGCGGGAGGGCAGAGACCCAGTACTTC. It specifies CASSLFSGRAETQYF.

The V and J genes are TRBV18 and TRBJ2-3, with 11 bases identical to TRBD2. Trimming took 2 bases from V and 1 from J; bases not matched to a gene: 2. The CDR3 totals 16 residues. CDR1 and CDR2 from the germline V gene are KGHSH and LQKENI. CDR3 region: CASSPRTSGRTDTQYF. Written as DNA, the CDR3 is TGTGCCAGCTCACCAAGGACTAGCGGGCGCACAGATACGCAGTATTTT.

This clone was detected only a few times. A read error may account for a junction end that differs from germline. The J gene is TRBJ1-5, the V gene TRBV2; D gene unclear. Germline V CDR1 and CDR2: SNHLY, FYNNEI. This CDR3 is built from 15 residues. CDR3 nucleotides: TGTGCCAGCAAGTTCCAGGACGGGAGCAAGCAGCCCCAGCATTTT. This translates into CASKFQDGSKQPQHF.

With regard to this clone: A read error may account for a junction end that differs from germline. This chain links TRBV7-7 with TRBJ2-2; 10 nucleotides match TRBD2. The CDR3 length is 17 residues. Germline lookup yields CDR1 SSHAT and CDR2 FNYEAQ (reference sequence). The CDR3 DNA reads as TGTGCTAGCAGCATGGAGATAGCGGGAGGCAACACCGGGGAGCTGTTTTTT. It encodes CASSMEIAGGNTGELFF.

The genes are TRBV11-3 and TRBJ1-2; D unresolved. CDR3 length: 17 residues. Trimming cost V 6 bases and J 0 bases, with 20 bases left between them. In germline, CDR1 is SGHNT, CDR2 YENEEA. The CDR3 reads CASSVGLFHSPNYGYTF. CDR3 nucleotide sequence: TGTGCCAGCAGTGTAGGATTGTTCCATAGCCCTAACTATGGCTACACCTTC. Full variable domain (outside the CDR3, taken from reference TRBV11-3 and TRBJ1-2): EAGVVQSPRYKIIEKKQPVAFWCNPISGHNTLYWYLQNLGQGPELLIRYENEEAVDDSQLPKDRFSAERLKGVDSTLKIQPAELGDSAVYLCASSVGLFHSPNYGYTFGSGTRLTVV.